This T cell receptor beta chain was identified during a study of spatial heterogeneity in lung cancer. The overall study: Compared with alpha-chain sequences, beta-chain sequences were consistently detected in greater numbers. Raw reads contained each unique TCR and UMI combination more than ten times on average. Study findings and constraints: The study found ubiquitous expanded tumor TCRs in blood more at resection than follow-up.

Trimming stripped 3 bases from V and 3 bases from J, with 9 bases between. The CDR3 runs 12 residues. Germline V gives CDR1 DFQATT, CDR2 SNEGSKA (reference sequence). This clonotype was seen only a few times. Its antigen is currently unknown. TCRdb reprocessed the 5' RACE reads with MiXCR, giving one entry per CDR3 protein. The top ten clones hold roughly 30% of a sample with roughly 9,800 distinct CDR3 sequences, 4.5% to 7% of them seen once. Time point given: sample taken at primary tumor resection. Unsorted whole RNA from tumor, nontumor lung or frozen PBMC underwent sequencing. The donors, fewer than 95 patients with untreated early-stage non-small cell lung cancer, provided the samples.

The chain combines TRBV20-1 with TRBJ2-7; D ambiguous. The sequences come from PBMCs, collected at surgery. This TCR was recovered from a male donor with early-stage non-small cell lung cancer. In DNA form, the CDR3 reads TGCAGTGCTAGGTCGGAAAGCTACGAGCAGTACTTC. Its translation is CSARSESYEQYF.